The next 22 T cell receptor beta chains were all read from a single sample in a study of T cells in Graves' hyperthyroidism and ophthalmopathy. Researchers amplified the TCR beta CDR3 regions from RNA transcripts. The primer set for the first-round RT-PCR of the TCR CDR3 was HTBI. Each CDR3 protein is one row after TCRdb ran MiXCR on the multiplex PCR reads. The table includes 300,000 to 450,000 distinct CDR3 sequences, 14% detected once. The sequencing sample was made of blood. These TCRs come from a woman aged 25 to 39 with Graves' ophthalmopathy.

This chain uses TRBV7-9 with TRBJ2-7; the match to TRBD1 covers 10 bases. The CDR3 consists of 15 residues. Looked up from germline, CDR1 is SEHNR and CDR2 is FQNEAQ (reference sequence). The V and J ends lost 5 bases and 4 bases, in that order; junction bases with no gene match: 8. CDR3 nucleotides: TGTGCCAGCAGCACCCGCGGGACAGGGGATTACGAGCAGTACTTC. Its translation is CASSTRGTGDYEQYF.

This clonotype was picked up many times. The rearrangement links TRBV9 to TRBJ1-1; D unresolved. Trimming cost V 4 bases and J 4 bases, with 11 bases left between them. The CDR3 consists of 13 residues. In germline, CDR1 is SGDLS, CDR2 YYNGEE. The CDR3 nucleotides read TGTGCCAGCAGCCCTGGTTATATCACTGAAGCTTTCTTT. Protein sequence: CASSPGYITEAFF.

Many counts were recorded for this clonotype. The rearrangement joins TRBV28 to TRBJ2-7; no clear D. The CDR3 consists of 15 residues. With 2 bases removed from V and 0 bases from J, the gap between germline ends came to 11 bases. Germline-derived CDR1 and CDR2 are MDHEN and SYDVKM. The CDR3 DNA reads as TGTGCCAGCAGTTTAGGTCCCACTACCTCCTACGAGCAGTACTTC. It yields the protein CASSLGPTTSYEQYF.

This clonotype showed up many times. Just one base apart from a much larger clone, this may be a read error. V and J are TRBV11-2 and TRBJ2-5; 7 positions match TRBD1. The CDR3 spans 18 residues. Germline V gene data show CDR1 as SGHAT and CDR2 as FQNNGV. The CDR3 sequence is CASSLDVIRTGPQEAQYF. The CDR3 DNA is TGTGCCAGCAGCTTAGATGTTATTCGGACAGGACCCCAAGAGGCCCAGTACTTC.

This clonotype was picked up many times. The chain recombines TRBV7-6 with TRBJ2-1; the D gene is possibly TRBD2 (6 bases). Trimming shortened V by 5 bases and J by 7 bases, and 18 bases separated the two germline ends. From germline, CDR1 is SGHVS and CDR2 FNYEAQ. The CDR3 totals 15 residues. For the CDR3, the DNA is TGTGCCAGCAGCCCGACTTGGGGGGTAATGAATGAGCAGTTCTTC. It specifies CASSPTWGVMNEQFF.

This clonotype was counted between two and nine times. The chain recombines TRBV19 with TRBJ1-4; D not resolved. CDR3 length: 13 amino acids. CDR1 and CDR2 from the germline V gene are LNHDA and SQIVND (reference sequence). With 6 bases removed from V and 8 bases from J, the gap between germline ends came to 13 bases. The CDR3 nucleotides read TGTGCCAGTAGATCCGCCGGAGGGGAAAAACTGTTTTTT. This codes for CASRSAGGEKLFF. Variable domain in full (rest from reference TRBV19 and TRBJ1-4): DGGITQSPKYLFRKEGQNVTLSCEQNLNHDAMYWYRQDPGQGLRLIYYSQIVNDFQKGDIAEGYSVSREKKESFPLTVTSAQKNPTAFYLCASRSAGGEKLFFGSGTQLSVL.

In this sample, this clonotype turned up many times. V gene TRBV30 combines with J gene TRBJ2-5; D gene unclear. Trimming pared 0 bases from V and 0 bases from J, leaving 5 bases between. Per germline, CDR1 GTSNPN and CDR2 SVGIG (reference sequence). The CDR3 is 13 amino acids. The CDR3 DNA reads TGTGCCTGGAGTGTCCCCAACCAAGAGACCCAGTACTTC. Amino acid sequence: CAWSVPNQETQYF. The variable domain in full, with the rest retrieved from reference TRBV30 and TRBJ2-5, is SQTIHQWPATLVQPVGSPLSLECTVEGTSNPNLYWYRQAAGRGLQLLFYSVGIGQISSEVPQNLSASRPQDRQFILSSKKLLLSDSGFYLCAWSVPNQETQYFGPGTRLLVL.

This clonotype occurred many times. The chain employs TRBV29-1 and TRBJ1-2; D not resolved. Germline CDR1 is SQVTM and CDR2 is ANQGSEA. Trimming pared 5 bases from V and 4 bases from J, leaving 11 bases between. CDR3 length: 12 amino acids. DNA for the CDR3: TGCAGCGTTATAGGTGCCGTCTATGGCTACACCTTC. This gives the protein CSVIGAVYGYTF.

The chain is built from TRBV5-1 and TRBJ2-2, with TRBD2 matching 9 bases. CDR1 is SGHRS, CDR2 YFSETQ, per germline. V lost 1 base and J lost 3; bases outside the gene matches: 4. The CDR3 consists of 16 residues. Here the CDR3 DNA reads TGCGCCAGCAGCTTGACCAGCGGGGGGCACACCGGGGAGCTGTTTTTT. Translation: CASSLTSGGHTGELFF.

This clonotype was detected ten times or more. This rearrangement joins TRBV7-3 to TRBJ2-5; D is unclear. Looked up from germline, CDR1 is SGHTA and CDR2 is FQGTGA. V was pared by 0 bases and J by 4 bases, with 6 bases between. CDR3 length equals 13 residues. CDR3 nucleotides: TGTGCCAGCAGCTTAACTCCTCTAGAGACCCAGTACTTC. Translation: CASSLTPLETQYF.

In DNA, the CDR3 is TGTGCCAGCAGCTCGACTATACAGGGGGCTGGAAACACCATATATTTT. Encoded protein: CASSSTIQGAGNTIYF. This rearrangement joins TRBV6-2 or TRBV6-3 to TRBJ1-3; 8 bases are shared with TRBD1. The CDR3 runs 16 residues. Germline V CDR1 and CDR2: MNHEY, SVGEGT. V shed 6 bases, J shed 2 bases, and the junction held 9 bases outside the gene matches.

This clonotype appeared many times. CDR3: CATRCGWFADTQYF. CDR3 nucleotide sequence: TGTGCCACGCGGTGCGGATGGTTCGCAGATACGCAGTATTTT. The V gene is TRBV24-1, the J gene TRBJ2-3; D remains ambiguous. Per germline, CDR1 KGHDR and CDR2 SFDVKD. This CDR3 spans 14 amino acids. Trimming removed 10 bases at V and 4 bases at J, with 17 bases between.

At least ten counts were recorded for this clonotype. The chain employs TRBV6-5 and TRBJ1-2; D is possibly TRBD1 (6 bases). Germline V lookup: CDR1 MNHEY, CDR2 SVGAGI. With 2 bases removed from V and 0 bases from J, the gap between germline ends came to 10 bases. The CDR3 has 15 residues. The CDR3, as DNA: TGTGCCAGCAGTTACGCGGCAGGGGCTAACTATGGCTACACCTTC. Translated, it gives CASSYAAGANYGYTF.

This clonotype was picked up many times. V gene TRBV6-1 combines with J gene TRBJ2-3; D gene ambiguous. The V end was cut by 8 bases, the J end by 0 bases, with 9 bases between. This CDR3 comprises 13 residues. Germline assignment: CDR1 MNHNS and CDR2 SASEGT. This CDR3 reads CASPEDSTDTQYF. The CDR3 region has the DNA TGTGCCAGCCCCGAGGACAGCACAGATACGCAGTATTTT.

The CDR3 region is CSVDSERNTIYF. In DNA, the CDR3 is TGCAGCGTTGATAGCGAGCGGAACACCATATATTTT. The chain carries TRBV29-1 and TRBJ1-3; no reliable D call. The germline CDR1 and CDR2 sequences are SQVTM and ANQGSEA. This CDR3 contains 12 residues. V gave up 3 bases and J gave up 7 bases, with 10 bases separating them.

This rearrangement joins TRBV20-1 to TRBJ2-1, with D maybe TRBD1 (5 bases). V was clipped by 0 bases and J by 4 bases, with 13 bases between them. There are 15 residues in the CDR3. The germline V gene encodes CDR1 DFQATT and CDR2 SNEGSKA (reference sequence). The CDR3 loop is CSARDQGQGYNEQFF. CDR3 coding DNA: TGCAGTGCTAGAGATCAAGGGCAGGGATACAATGAGCAGTTCTTC.

This clonotype was recorded many times. The rearrangement joins TRBV11-2 to TRBJ1-1, with 7 positions matching TRBD1. CDR1 SGHAT and CDR2 FQNNGV come from the germline V gene. The CDR3 runs 16 residues. V dropped 5 bases and J dropped 4; count of bases not matched to a gene: 13. The CDR3 region is CASSLGYRGTGTEAFF. The CDR3 DNA reads as TGTGCCAGCAGCCTAGGGTACAGGGGCACAGGCACTGAAGCTTTCTTT.

This clonotype was detected only a few times. The CDR3 nucleotides read TGTGCCAGCAGCTTCCCCGGGACAGGGTTAGGAAAACTGTTTTTT. It translates to CASSFPGTGLGKLFF. This chain uses TRBV7-9 with TRBJ1-4; 9 bases fit TRBD1. V shed 3 bases, J shed 10 bases, and the junction held 9 bases outside the gene matches. This CDR3 spans 15 amino acids. Germline V gene lookup returns CDR1 SEHNR and CDR2 FQNEAQ (reference sequence).

The chain joins TRBV27 to TRBJ2-5; D unresolved. The V end lost 2 bases, the J end lost 3 bases, and 10 bases lay between the germline ends. This CDR3 has 14 residues. The germline V gene has CDR1 MNHEY and CDR2 SMNVEV (reference sequence). Here the CDR3 DNA reads TGTGCCAGCAGTTTAAGGGTAACCGAAGAGACCCAGTACTTC. This encodes CASSLRVTEETQYF.

At least ten counts were recorded for this clonotype. The chain couples TRBV12-3 or TRBV12-4 to TRBJ2-2; 9 bases line up with TRBD1. The CDR3 runs 16 residues. V trimming: 6 bases; J trimming: 3 bases; junction bases outside the gene matches: 8. The CDR3 region is CASRETGGAHTGELFF. The CDR3 DNA sequence: TGTGCCAGCAGGGAAACAGGGGGCGCGCACACCGGGGAGCTGTTTTTT.

This clonotype was counted at least ten times. The rearrangement links TRBV5-8 to TRBJ1-2, with no clear D. V was cut by 7 bases and J by 7 bases, with 17 bases left in between. Per the germline V gene, CDR1 is SGHTS and CDR2 is YDEGEE. The CDR3 extends over 13 amino acids. CDR3 loop: CASGWTATTGYTF. Written as DNA, the CDR3 is TGTGCCAGCGGATGGACGGCGACGACTGGCTACACCTTC.

There are many counts of this clonotype. The V call is TRBV28, the J call TRBJ1-2, with D uncertain. CDR1 MDHEN and CDR2 SYDVKM come from the germline V gene. Trimming pared 1 base from V and 1 base from J, leaving 7 bases between. The CDR3 is made up of 14 amino acids. DNA of the CDR3: TGTGCCAGCAGTTTATACGGGATTAACTATGGCTACACCTTC. Protein sequence: CASSLYGINYGYTF.